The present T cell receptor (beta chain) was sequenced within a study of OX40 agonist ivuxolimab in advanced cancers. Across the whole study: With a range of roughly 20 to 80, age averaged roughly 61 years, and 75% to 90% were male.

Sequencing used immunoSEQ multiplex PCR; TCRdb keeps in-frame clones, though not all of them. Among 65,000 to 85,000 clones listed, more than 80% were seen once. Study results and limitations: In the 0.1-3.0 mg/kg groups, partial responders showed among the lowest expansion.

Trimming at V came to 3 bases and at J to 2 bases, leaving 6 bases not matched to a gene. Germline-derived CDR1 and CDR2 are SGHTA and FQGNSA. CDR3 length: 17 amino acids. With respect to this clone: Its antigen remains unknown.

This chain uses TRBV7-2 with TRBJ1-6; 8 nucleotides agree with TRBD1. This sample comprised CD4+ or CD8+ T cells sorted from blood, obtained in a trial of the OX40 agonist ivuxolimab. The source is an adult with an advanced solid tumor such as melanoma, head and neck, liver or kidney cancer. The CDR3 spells CASSFGQGRTYNSPLHF. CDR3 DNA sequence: TGTGCCAGCAGCTTCGGACAGGGACGAACCTATAATTCACCCCTCCACTTT.